This T cell receptor (beta chain) was sequenced in a study of Ad26.COV2.S vaccination and SARS-CoV-2 variants. Study-level information: A participant enrolled in the COV1001 Ad26.COV2.S trial arm provided the sample. The authors gave Ad26.COV2.S intramuscularly, either once or twice 56 days apart.

Only in-frame clones appear in the TCRdb table, and some are missing; sequencing was by immunoSEQ multiplex PCR. The sample shows 430,000 or so clones, 89% of them seen only once. This CDR3 region has 15 residues. The sample's treatment: some 20 received Ad26.COV2.S at low or high dose, single or two shots; roughly five received placebo; per-sample allocation not given. Repertoires come from day 63 after the first vaccine or placebo injection. An adult aged 18-55 years in Boston served as the donor. This chain joins TRBV21-1 and TRBJ2-2. TRBV21-1 is a documented pseudogene. The clonotype comes from a person between 18 and 59 years old who received the Ad26.COV2.S COVID-19 vaccine or a placebo. Sequenced material: peripheral blood, taken in a trial of Ad26.COV2.S vaccine versus placebo. DNA of the CDR3: TGTGCCAGCAACCGGACGGGCAACTACCCCGGGGAGCTGTTTTTT. The encoded protein is CASNRTGNYPGELFF.